This entry lists 18 T cell receptor beta chains sequenced from one sample in a study of T-cell reconstitution after alpha-beta-depleted transplantation in children. It was with unique molecular identifiers that the TCRbeta library was prepared. Each CDR3 protein gets one entry after TCRdb re-called the PCR reads with MiXCR. Here the sample spans 150,000 to 250,000 distinct CDR3 sequences, 6.3% being singletons. Sample: PBMCs, taken before TCRalphabeta/CD19-depleted stem cell transplant. The receptors come from a girl less than two years old with combined immunodeficiency, due to receive a stem cell transplant.

This clonotype was seen ten or more times. The chain recombines TRBV7-2 with TRBJ2-7; D call uncertain. The germline gives CDR1 SGHTA, CDR2 FQGNSA. This CDR3 contains 16 residues. V lost 1 base, J lost 3 bases, and 16 bases lay in between. The CDR3 sequence is CASSLGSELRNYEQYF. The CDR3 region has the DNA TGTGCCAGCAGCTTAGGAAGTGAGTTGAGAAACTACGAGCAGTACTTC.

This clonotype was detected many times. The chain employs TRBV12-3 or TRBV12-4 and TRBJ2-7; D gene ambiguous. CDR3 length equals 12 residues. The V gene lost 8 bases and the J gene lost 4 bases, with 12 bases spanning the gap. This chain's CDR3 is CASGNTLYEQYF. The DNA for the CDR3 is TGTGCCAGCGGGAATACTCTTTACGAGCAGTACTTC.

This clonotype occurred many times. This chain joins TRBV12-3 or TRBV12-4 and TRBJ2-1; D call uncertain. V lost 8 bases to trimming and J lost 10 bases, with 15 bases between them. This CDR3 region has 12 residues. CDR3 coding DNA: TGTGCCAGCCTCCCCAAAATAGGAGAGCAGTTCTTC. It codes for CASLPKIGEQFF.

CDR3: CASVPSVRGPSYNEQFF. CDR3 nucleotides: TGTGCCAGCGTACCCTCAGTTAGAGGGCCAAGTTACAATGAGCAGTTCTTC. The chain combines TRBV18 with TRBJ2-1; D is possibly TRBD2 (5 bases). This CDR3 is built from 17 residues. Germline values: CDR1 KGHSH, CDR2 LQKENI. V lost 8 bases to trimming and J lost 4 bases, with 24 bases between them.

In this sample, this clonotype turned up many times. The chain combines TRBV28 with TRBJ2-4, with D possibly TRBD2 on 7 matching bases. The V end lost 1 base, the J end lost 0 bases, and 13 bases lay between the germline ends. Germline-derived CDR1 and CDR2 are MDHEN and SYDVKM. There are 17 residues in the CDR3. CDR3 nucleotides: TGTGCCAGCAGTTTATTCCGCGGGGGCCTAGCCAAAAACATTCAGTACTTC. Translating it yields CASSLFRGGLAKNIQYF. The full variable domain, with the rest looked up from reference TRBV28 and TRBJ2-4, is DVKVTQSSRYLVKRTGEKVFLECVQDMDHENMFWYRQDPGLGLRLIYFSYDVKMKEKGDIPEGYSVSREKKERFSLILESASTNQTSMYLCASSLFRGGLAKNIQYFGAGTRLSVL.

This clonotype was counted between two and nine times. The chain uses TRBV20-1 and TRBJ2-1; D is unresolved. The CDR3 totals 15 residues. Germline V gives CDR1 DFQATT, CDR2 SNEGSKA (reference sequence). V was trimmed by 4 bases and J by 1 base, leaving 14 bases between them. CDR3 residues: CSATWAAKSYNEQFF. The CDR3 DNA reads as TGCAGTGCTACGTGGGCGGCCAAATCCTACAATGAGCAGTTCTTC.

This clonotype came up many times. This chain's CDR3 is CASSAYFRSSYNEQFF. The CDR3 nucleotides read TGTGCCAGCAGCGCCTACTTCCGAAGCTCCTACAATGAGCAGTTCTTC. The chain combines TRBV9 with TRBJ2-1; D uncertain. Trimming cost V 3 bases and J 0 bases, with 13 bases left between them. The CDR3 sequence is 16 residues long. From germline, CDR1 is SGDLS and CDR2 YYNGEE.

This clonotype was counted at least ten times. The chain uses TRBV6-1 and TRBJ2-3; 9 bases are a match to TRBD1. CDR1 and CDR2 from the germline V gene are MNHNS and SASEGT. There are 18 residues in the CDR3. J was trimmed by 2 bases and V by 7 bases; bases with no gene match: 16. CDR3 protein: CASKRVFRTGAFTDTQYF. The CDR3 nucleotides are TGTGCCAGCAAGAGAGTTTTCAGGACAGGGGCCTTCACAGATACGCAGTATTTT.

This clonotype was seen at least ten times. The V gene is TRBV5-1, the J gene TRBJ2-1; D assignment may be TRBD1 or TRBD2 (6 bases each). The CDR3 loop spans 17 amino acids. Germline-derived CDR1 and CDR2 are SGHRS and YFSETQ. V was cut by 3 bases and J by 7 bases, with 23 bases left in between. The CDR3 coding sequence is TGCGCCAGCAGCTGGCCCCGGGGGCGGGGAGACTTGAATGAGCAGTTCTTC. Its protein product is CASSWPRGRGDLNEQFF.

This clonotype was found many times. The chain's CDR3 is CASSLWARGDDEAFF. The DNA for the CDR3 is TGTGCCAGCAGCTTGTGGGCAAGGGGGGATGATGAAGCTTTCTTT. The V call is TRBV5-5, the J call TRBJ1-1; possible D gene TRBD1, 6 bases. This CDR3 has 15 residues. The V and J ends lost 1 base and 7 bases respectively, with 17 bases between them. Germline assignment: CDR1 SGHKS and CDR2 YYEKEE (reference sequence).

About this clonotype: A much larger clone differs by one base, so this may be a read error. The chain carries TRBV6-2 or TRBV6-3 and TRBJ2-4; D may be TRBD2 (6 bases). The length of the CDR3 is 16 residues. Germline V CDR1 and CDR2: MNHEY, SVGEGT. The V end was cut by 5 bases, the J end by 2 bases, with 16 bases between. DNA for the CDR3: TGTGCCAGCAGTCCTACGGGGGAGCCCCCCAAAAACATTCAGTACTTC. Its translation is CASSPTGEPPKNIQYF.

This clonotype was seen repeatedly, ten times or more. Mismatch with germline at one junction end may stem from a read error. The genes are TRBV5-1 and TRBJ2-1; maybe TRBD2 (6 bases). The CDR3 totals 15 residues. Germline values: CDR1 SGHRS, CDR2 YFSETQ. The CDR3 sequence is CASSLGVSAASDRVF. Here the CDR3 DNA reads TGCGCCAGCAGCTTGGGAGTCTCGGCGGCTAGCGATCGGGTCTTC.

This clonotype was found many times. This chain joins TRBV12-3 or TRBV12-4 and TRBJ2-1, with D perhaps matching TRBD1 or TRBD2 (5 bases each). V was cut by 8 bases and J by 6 bases, with 8 bases left in between. There are 11 residues in the CDR3. The CDR3 DNA sequence: TGTGCCAGCGAGGGGTCCAATGAGCAGTTCTTC. As protein: CASEGSNEQFF.

This rearrangement joins TRBV12-3 or TRBV12-4 to TRBJ2-7; a possible D gene is TRBD1 (6 bases). V lost 3 bases and J 2 bases, leaving 11 bases between the germline ends. This CDR3 has 14 residues. In DNA form, the CDR3 reads TGTGCCAGCAGTTTTGTGGGGGACACCTACGAGCAGTACTTC. Encoded protein: CASSFVGDTYEQYF.

This clonotype was observed many times. The gene calls are TRBV12-3 or TRBV12-4 and TRBJ1-1, with D uncertain. The CDR3 contains 13 residues. The V gene lost 3 bases and the J gene lost 3 bases, with 8 bases spanning the gap. The CDR3 reads CASSFVSHTEAFF. The CDR3, as DNA: TGTGCCAGCAGTTTCGTCAGTCACACTGAAGCTTTCTTT.

This clonotype appeared many times. V gene TRBV12-3 or TRBV12-4 combines with J gene TRBJ2-7; D is possibly TRBD1 or TRBD2 (5 bases each). Trimming stripped 10 bases from V and 0 bases from J, with 13 bases between. CDR3 length: 13 residues. The CDR3 DNA reads TGTGCCACCAACGACGGGACCTCCTACGAGCAGTACTTC. It translates to CATNDGTSYEQYF.

The chain employs TRBV6-2 or TRBV6-3 and TRBJ1-5; D call uncertain. CDR3 length equals 12 residues. The germline CDR1 and CDR2 sequences are MNHEY and SVGEGT. Trimming took 4 bases from V and 5 from J, leaving 6 bases between them. Here the CDR3 DNA reads TGTGCCAGCAGTTTTATTGATCAGCCCCAGCATTTT. Translation: CASSFIDQPQHF.

V gene TRBV24-1 combines with J gene TRBJ2-1; 8 bases align to TRBD1. CDR1 is KGHDR and CDR2 is SFDVKD in the germline V gene. V trimming: 8 bases; J trimming: 5 bases; junction bases outside the gene matches: 13. This CDR3 spans 16 amino acids. CDR3 loop: CATIYFGRGLDNEQFF. The CDR3 nucleotides read TGTGCCACCATTTATTTCGGCAGGGGGCTGGACAATGAGCAGTTCTTC.